This T cell receptor beta chain is from a study of blood T cell repertoires in COVID-19. Turning to the study itself: Some COVID-19 samples were acute and others convalescent; all came from the United States, Italy and Spain.

Assay used: immunoSEQ multiplex PCR; TCRdb lists only in-frame clones, some missing. The sample carries some 78,000 clones, 84% recorded once. The V end lost 4 bases, the J end lost 3 bases, and 14 bases lay between the germline ends. The CDR3 extends over 15 amino acids. CDR1 SGDLS and CDR2 YYNGEE come from the germline V gene. The receptor was derived from a man between 45 and 60 years old with acute or convalescent COVID-19. The chain employs TRBV9 and TRBJ1-5; D not resolved. Material for sequencing was peripheral blood. CDR3 sequence (DNA): TGTGCCAGCAGCTCCAGTCGCGGGCCCAATCAGCCCCAGCATTTT. Residues: CASSSSRGPNQPQHF. Full variable domain (missing parts from reference TRBV9 and TRBJ1-5): DSGVTQTPKHLITATGQRVTLRCSPRSGDLSVYWYQQSLDQGLQFLIQYYNGEERAKGNILERFSAQQFPDLHSELNLSSLELGDSALYFCASSSSRGPNQPQHFGDGTRLSIL.